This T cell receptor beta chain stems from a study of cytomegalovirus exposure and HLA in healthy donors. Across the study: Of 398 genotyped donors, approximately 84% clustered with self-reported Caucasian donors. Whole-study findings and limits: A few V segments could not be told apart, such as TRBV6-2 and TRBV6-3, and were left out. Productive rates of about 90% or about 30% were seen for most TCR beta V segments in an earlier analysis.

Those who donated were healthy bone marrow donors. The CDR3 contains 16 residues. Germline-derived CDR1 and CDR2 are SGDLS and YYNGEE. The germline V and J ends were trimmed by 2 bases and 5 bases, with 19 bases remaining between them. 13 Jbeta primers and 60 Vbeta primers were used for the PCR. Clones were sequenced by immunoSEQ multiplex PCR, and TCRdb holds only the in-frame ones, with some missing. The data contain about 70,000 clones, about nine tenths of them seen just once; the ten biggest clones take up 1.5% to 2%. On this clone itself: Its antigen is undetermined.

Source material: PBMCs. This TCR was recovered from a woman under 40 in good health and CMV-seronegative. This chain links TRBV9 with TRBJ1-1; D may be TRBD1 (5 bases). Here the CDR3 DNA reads TGTGCCAGCAGCGTCGGCGTAACAGGCATAGTTACTGAAGCTTTCTTT. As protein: CASSVGVTGIVTEAFF.